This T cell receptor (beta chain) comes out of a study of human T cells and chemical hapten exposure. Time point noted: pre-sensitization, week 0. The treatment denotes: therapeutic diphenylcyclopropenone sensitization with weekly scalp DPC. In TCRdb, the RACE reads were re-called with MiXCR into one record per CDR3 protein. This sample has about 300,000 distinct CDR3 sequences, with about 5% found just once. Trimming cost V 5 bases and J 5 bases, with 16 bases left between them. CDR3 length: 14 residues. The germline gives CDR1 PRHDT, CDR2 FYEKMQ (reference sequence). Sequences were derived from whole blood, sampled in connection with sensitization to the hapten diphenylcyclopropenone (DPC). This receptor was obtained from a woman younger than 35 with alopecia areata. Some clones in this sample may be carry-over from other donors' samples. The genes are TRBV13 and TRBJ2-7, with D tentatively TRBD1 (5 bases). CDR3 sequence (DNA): TGTGCCAGCAGCCCTCAGGGTGGGCCGAACGAGCAGTACTTC. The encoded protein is CASSPQGGPNEQYF.